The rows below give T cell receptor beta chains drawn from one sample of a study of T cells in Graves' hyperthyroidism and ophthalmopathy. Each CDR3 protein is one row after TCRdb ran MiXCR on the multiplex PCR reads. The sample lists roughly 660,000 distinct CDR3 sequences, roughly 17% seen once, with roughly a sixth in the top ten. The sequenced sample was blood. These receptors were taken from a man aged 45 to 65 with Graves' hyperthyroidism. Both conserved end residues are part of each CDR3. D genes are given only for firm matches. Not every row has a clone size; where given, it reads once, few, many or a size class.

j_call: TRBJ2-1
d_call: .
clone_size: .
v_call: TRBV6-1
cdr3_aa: CASRPGLHAGEQFF
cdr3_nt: TGTGCCAGCAGACCGGGACTCCATGCAGGCGAGCAGTTCTTC

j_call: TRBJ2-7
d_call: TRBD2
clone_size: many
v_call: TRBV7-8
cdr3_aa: CASSLIGRGFLGYEQYF
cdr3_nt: TGTGCCAGCAGCTTGATCGGGAGGGGATTCTTAGGCTACGAGCAGTACTTC

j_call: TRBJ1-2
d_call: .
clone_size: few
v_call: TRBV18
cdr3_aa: CASSLDQQGTYGYTF
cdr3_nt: TGTGCCAGCTCACTCGATCAACAGGGTACCTATGGCTACACCTTC

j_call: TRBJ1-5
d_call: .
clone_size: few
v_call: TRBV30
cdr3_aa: CAWRGAGDQPQHF
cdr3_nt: TGTGCCTGGAGGGGGGCAGGGGATCAGCCCCAGCATTTT

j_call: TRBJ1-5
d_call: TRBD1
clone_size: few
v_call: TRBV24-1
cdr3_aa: CATSDSGQGAGYSNQPQHF
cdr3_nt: TGTGCCACCAGTGATTCGGGACAGGGGGCGGGATATAGCAATCAGCCCCAGCATTTT

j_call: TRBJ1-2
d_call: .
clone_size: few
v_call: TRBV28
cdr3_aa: CASRPLDRGRAYGYTF
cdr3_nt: TGTGCCAGCAGGCCTCTCGACCGCGGTAGAGCCTATGGCTACACCTTC

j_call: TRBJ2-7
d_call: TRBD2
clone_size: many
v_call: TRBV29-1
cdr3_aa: CSVDGTSGTHEQYF
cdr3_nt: TGCAGCGTTGATGGGACTAGCGGGACCCACGAGCAGTACTTC

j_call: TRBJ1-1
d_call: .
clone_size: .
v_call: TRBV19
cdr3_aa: CASRTSRALGTEAFF
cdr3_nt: TGTGCCAGCAGAACAAGCAGGGCCCTTGGGACTGAAGCTTTCTTT

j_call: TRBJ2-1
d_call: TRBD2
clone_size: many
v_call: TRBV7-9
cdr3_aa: CASSPSGREAYNEQFF
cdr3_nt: TGTGCCAGCAGCCCCTCGGGGCGGGAGGCCTACAATGAGCAGTTCTTC

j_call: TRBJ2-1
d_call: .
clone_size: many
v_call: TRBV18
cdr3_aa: CASSNLASRDEQFF
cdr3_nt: TGTGCCAGCTCAAACCTGGCAAGTAGGGATGAGCAGTTCTTC

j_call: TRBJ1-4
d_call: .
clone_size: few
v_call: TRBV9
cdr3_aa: CASSVSHSPGANEKLFF
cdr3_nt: TGTGCCAGCAGCGTCAGCCACAGTCCAGGGGCTAATGAAAAACTGTTTTTT

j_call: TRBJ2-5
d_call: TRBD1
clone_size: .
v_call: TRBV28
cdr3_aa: CASRPYRGEETQYF
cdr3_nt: TGTGCCAGCAGGCCATACAGGGGAGAAGAGACCCAGTACTTC

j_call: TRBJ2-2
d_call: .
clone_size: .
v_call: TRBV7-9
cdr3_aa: CASSPSRDRGFTGELFF
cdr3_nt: TGTGCCAGCAGCCCTTCTAGGGACCGGGGGTTCACCGGGGAGCTGTTTTTT

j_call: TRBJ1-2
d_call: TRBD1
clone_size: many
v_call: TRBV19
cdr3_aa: CASNLIRQGSYGYTF
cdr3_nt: TGTGCCAGTAATTTAATTCGACAGGGGAGCTATGGCTACACCTTC

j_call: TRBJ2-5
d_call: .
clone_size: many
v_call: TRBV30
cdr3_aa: CAWSDPGRQETQYF
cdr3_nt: TGTGCCTGGAGTGACCCGGGACGCCAAGAGACCCAGTACTTC

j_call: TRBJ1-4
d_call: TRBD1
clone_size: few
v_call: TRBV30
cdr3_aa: CAWTERTGVGEKLFF
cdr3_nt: TGTGCCTGGACAGAGAGGACAGGGGTCGGTGAAAAACTGTTTTTT

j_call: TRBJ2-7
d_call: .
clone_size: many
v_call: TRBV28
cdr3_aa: CASSEEDSSYEQYF
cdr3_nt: TGTGCCAGCAGCGAGGAGGATAGCTCCTACGAGCAGTACTTC

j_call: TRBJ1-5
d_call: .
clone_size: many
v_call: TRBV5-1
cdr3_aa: CASSLVAGGNQPQHF
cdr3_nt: TGTGCCAGCAGTTTAGTGGCAGGGGGCAATCAGCCCCAGCATTTT

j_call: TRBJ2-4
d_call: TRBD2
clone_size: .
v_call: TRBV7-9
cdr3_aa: CASSEVSGDLAKNIQYF
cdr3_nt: TGTGCCAGCAGCGAGGTTAGCGGGGACCTAGCCAAAAACATTCAGTACTTC

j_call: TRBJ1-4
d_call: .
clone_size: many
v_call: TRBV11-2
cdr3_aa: CASSSPRVTNEKLFF
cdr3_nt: TGTGCCAGCAGCTCCCCGAGAGTCACTAATGAAAAACTGTTTTTT

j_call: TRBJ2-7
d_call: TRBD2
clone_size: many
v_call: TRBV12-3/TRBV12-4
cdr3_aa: CASSFRPGLAGVSSGYEQYF
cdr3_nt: TGTGCCAGCAGTTTTAGGCCGGGACTAGCGGGAGTTTCATCTGGATACGAGCAGTACTTC

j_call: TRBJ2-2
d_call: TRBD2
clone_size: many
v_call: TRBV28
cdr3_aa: CASSLVGTSGANTGELFF
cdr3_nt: TGTGCCAGCAGTTTAGTCGGGACTAGCGGTGCGAACACCGGGGAGCTGTTTTTT

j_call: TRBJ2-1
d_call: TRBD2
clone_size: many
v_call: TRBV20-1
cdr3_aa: CSAPGLAGPPYNEQFF
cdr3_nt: TGCAGTGCCCCCGGACTAGCGGGGCCACCCTACAATGAGCAGTTCTTC

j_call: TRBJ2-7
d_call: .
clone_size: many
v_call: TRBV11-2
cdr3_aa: CASSLAPAYEQYF
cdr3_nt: TGTGCCAGCAGCTTAGCCCCAGCCTACGAGCAGTACTTC

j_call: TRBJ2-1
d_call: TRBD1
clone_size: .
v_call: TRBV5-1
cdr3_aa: CASRTPLSGTDNEQFF
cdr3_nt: TGCGCCAGCAGGACCCCTCTTTCCGGGACAGACAATGAGCAGTTCTTC

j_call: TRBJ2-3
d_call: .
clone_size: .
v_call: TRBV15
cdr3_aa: CATSRYPGVDTQYF
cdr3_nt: TGTGCCACCAGCAGATACCCAGGGGTTGATACGCAGTATTTT

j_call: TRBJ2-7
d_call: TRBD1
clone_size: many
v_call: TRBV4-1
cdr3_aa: CASSQADRDRLEQYF
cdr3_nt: TGCGCCAGCAGCCAAGCGGACAGGGACCGCCTCGAGCAGTACTTC

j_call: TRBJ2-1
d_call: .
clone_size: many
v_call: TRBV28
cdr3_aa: CASSRLRRATSYNEQFF
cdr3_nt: TGTGCCAGCAGCCGCCTGCGGCGGGCCACTTCCTACAATGAGCAGTTCTTC

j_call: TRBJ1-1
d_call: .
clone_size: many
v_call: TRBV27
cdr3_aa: CASSLYRSGTEAFF
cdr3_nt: TGTGCCAGCAGTTTATACAGGAGCGGGACTGAAGCTTTCTTT

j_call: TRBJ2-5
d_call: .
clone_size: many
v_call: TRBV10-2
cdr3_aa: CASSDFALETQYF
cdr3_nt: TGCGCCAGCAGTGACTTCGCCCTAGAGACCCAGTACTTC

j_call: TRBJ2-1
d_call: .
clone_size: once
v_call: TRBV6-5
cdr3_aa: CASSYSASGNEQFF
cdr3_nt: TGTGCCAGCAGTTACTCGGCCAGTGGGAATGAGCAGTTCTTC

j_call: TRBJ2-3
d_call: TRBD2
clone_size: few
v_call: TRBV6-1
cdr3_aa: CASVASGTDTQYF
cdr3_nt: TGTGCCAGCGTGGCTAGCGGGACAGATACGCAGTATTTT

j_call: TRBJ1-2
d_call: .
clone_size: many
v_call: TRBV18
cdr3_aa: CASSPYRDPHGYTF
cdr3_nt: TGTGCCAGCTCGCCCTACAGGGATCCCCATGGCTACACCTTC

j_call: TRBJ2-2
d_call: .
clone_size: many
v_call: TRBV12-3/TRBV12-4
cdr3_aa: CASSLEVPGDFTGELFF
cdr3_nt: TGTGCCAGCAGTTTAGAGGTACCCGGGGATTTCACCGGGGAGCTGTTTTTT

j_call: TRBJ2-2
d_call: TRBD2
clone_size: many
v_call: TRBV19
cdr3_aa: CASTSGLAGGRLFGELFF
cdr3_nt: TGTGCCAGCACCTCGGGACTAGCGGGAGGCCGACTCTTCGGGGAGCTGTTTTTT

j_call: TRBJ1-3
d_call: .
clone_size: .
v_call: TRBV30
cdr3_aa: CARAGSSGNTIYF
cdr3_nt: TGTGCCAGGGCTGGAAGCTCTGGAAACACCATATATTTT

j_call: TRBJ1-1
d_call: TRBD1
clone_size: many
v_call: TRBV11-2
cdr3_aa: CASSLGQGARGTEAFF
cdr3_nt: TGTGCCAGCAGCTTGGGACAGGGGGCCCGGGGCACTGAAGCTTTCTTT

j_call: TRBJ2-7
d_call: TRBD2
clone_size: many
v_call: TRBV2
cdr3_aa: CASSAPGRGNFEQYF
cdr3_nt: TGTGCCAGCAGTGCCCCCGGGAGGGGGAATTTCGAGCAGTACTTC

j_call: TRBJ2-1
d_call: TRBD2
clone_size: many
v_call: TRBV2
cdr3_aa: CASSILAVSYNEQFF
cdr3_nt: TGTGCCAGCAGTATCCTAGCGGTCTCCTACAATGAGCAGTTCTTC

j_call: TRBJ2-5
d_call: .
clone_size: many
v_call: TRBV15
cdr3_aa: CATSRDLAQQETQYF
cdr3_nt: TGTGCCACCAGCAGAGATCTCGCTCAACAAGAGACCCAGTACTTC

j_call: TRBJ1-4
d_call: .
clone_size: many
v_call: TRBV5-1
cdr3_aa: CASSPGHIADEKLFF
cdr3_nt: TGCGCCAGCAGCCCAGGGCACATCGCGGATGAAAAACTGTTTTTT

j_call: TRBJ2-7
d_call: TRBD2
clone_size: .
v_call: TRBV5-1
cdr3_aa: CASSRLAGGPIYEQYF
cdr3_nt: TGCGCCAGCAGCCGATTAGCGGGAGGGCCTATCTACGAGCAGTACTTC

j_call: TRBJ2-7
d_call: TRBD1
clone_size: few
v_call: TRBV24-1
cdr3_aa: CATSDSGQAYEQYF
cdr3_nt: TGTGCCACCAGTGATTCGGGACAGGCCTACGAGCAGTACTTC